The 5 T cell receptor beta chains listed next were all sequenced from one sample in a study of blood T cell repertoires in COVID-19. Profiling relied on immunoSEQ multiplex PCR, and the TCRdb table lists in-frame clones only, not all of them. The sample includes 150,000 to 160,000 clones, roughly nine tenths of them seen just once. Sequencing was done on a sample of peripheral blood. These receptors were collected from a woman between 40 and 50 years old with acute or convalescent COVID-19.

J is TRBJ2-3 and V is TRBV6-5; possible D gene TRBD2, 6 bases. Trimming left V 2 bases short and J 5 bases short, with 11 bases between. The CDR3 is 14 amino acids. The germline gives CDR1 MNHEY, CDR2 SVGAGI. The CDR3 region is CASSYTGRGDTQYF. In DNA, the CDR3 is TGTGCCAGCAGTTACACGGGGCGGGGAGATACGCAGTATTTT.

The chain recombines TRBV6-5 with TRBJ2-7; TRBD1 matches 7 bases. Germline V gene lookup returns CDR1 MNHEY and CDR2 SVGAGI. With 6 bases clipped from V and 3 bases from J, the junction kept 11 bases outside the gene matches. This CDR3 has 15 amino acids. This CDR3 is CASRPNRGLIYEQYF. CDR3 sequence (DNA): TGTGCCAGCAGACCTAACAGGGGTCTCATCTACGAGCAGTACTTC.

The V and J genes are TRBV9 and TRBJ1-5; D ambiguous. Germline V CDR1 and CDR2: SGDLS, YYNGEE. The CDR3 has 13 residues. V dropped 4 bases and J dropped 4 bases, with 9 bases sitting between them. The CDR3 nucleotides read TGTGCCAGCAGCTTCGGGATTAATCAGCCCCAGCATTTT. Its translation is CASSFGINQPQHF. The full variable domain, completed using reference TRBV9 and TRBJ1-5, is DSGVTQTPKHLITATGQRVTLRCSPRSGDLSVYWYQQSLDQGLQFLIQYYNGEERAKGNILERFSAQQFPDLHSELNLSSLELGDSALYFCASSFGINQPQHFGDGTRLSIL.

The chain carries TRBV6-5 and TRBJ1-5, with D perhaps TRBD1 (6 bases). Looked up from germline, CDR1 is MNHEY and CDR2 is SVGAGI. The CDR3 covers 14 residues. V lost 6 bases, J lost 11 bases, and 20 bases lay in between. In DNA form, the CDR3 reads TGTGCCAGCAGAAGGGACAATGGGGCCGTGGCCCAGCATTTT. Translated: CASRRDNGAVAQHF.

The chain employs TRBV1 and TRBJ2-3; the D call TRBD2 from the table was never checked on the DNA. TRBV1 is recorded as a pseudogene. The CDR3 has 16 residues. In DNA, the CDR3 is TGCACCAGCAGCGGCCGGGAGCGGGAGGGCCCAGATACGCAGTATTTT. Protein product: CTSSGREREGPDTQYF.